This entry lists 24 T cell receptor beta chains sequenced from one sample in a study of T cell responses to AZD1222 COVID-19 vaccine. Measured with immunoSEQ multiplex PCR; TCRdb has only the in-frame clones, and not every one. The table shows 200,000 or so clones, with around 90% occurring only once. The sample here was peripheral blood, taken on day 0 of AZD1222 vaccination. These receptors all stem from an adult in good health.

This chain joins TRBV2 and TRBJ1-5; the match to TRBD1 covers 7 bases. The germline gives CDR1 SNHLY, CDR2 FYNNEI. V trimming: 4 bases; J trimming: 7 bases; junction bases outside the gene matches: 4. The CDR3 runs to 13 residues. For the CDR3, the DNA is TGTGCCAGCAGTGGGAGGGGGCTACAGCCCCAGCATTTT. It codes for CASSGRGLQPQHF.

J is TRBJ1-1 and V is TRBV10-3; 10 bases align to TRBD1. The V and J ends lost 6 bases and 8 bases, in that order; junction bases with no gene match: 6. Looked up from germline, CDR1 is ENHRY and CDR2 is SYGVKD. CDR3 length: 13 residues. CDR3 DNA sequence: TGTGCCATCAGGGGGACAGGGGAGGGCGAAGCTTTCTTT. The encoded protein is CAIRGTGEGEAFF.

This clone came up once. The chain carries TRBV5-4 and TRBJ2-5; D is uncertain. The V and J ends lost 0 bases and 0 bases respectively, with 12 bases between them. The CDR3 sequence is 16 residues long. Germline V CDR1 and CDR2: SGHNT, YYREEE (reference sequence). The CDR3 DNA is TGTGCCAGCAGCTTGGGAAGCCCCCTATACCAAGAGACCCAGTACTTC. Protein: CASSLGSPLYQETQYF.

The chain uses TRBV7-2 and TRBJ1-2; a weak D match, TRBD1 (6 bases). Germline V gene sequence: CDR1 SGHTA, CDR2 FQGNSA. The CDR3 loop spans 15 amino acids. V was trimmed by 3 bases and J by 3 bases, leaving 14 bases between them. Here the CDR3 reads CASSFEGGVDYGYTF. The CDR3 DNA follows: TGTGCCAGCAGCTTCGAAGGGGGGGTTGACTATGGCTACACCTTC.

The CDR3 reads CAWTGTSGQRNEKLFF. The CDR3 coding sequence is TGTGCCTGGACCGGAACTTCGGGACAGAGAAATGAAAAACTGTTTTTT. V gene TRBV30 combines with J gene TRBJ1-4; TRBD1 matches 7 bases. The CDR3 length is 16 residues. Germline values: CDR1 GTSNPN, CDR2 SVGIG (reference sequence). V shed 4 bases, J shed 5 bases, and the junction held 13 bases outside the gene matches.

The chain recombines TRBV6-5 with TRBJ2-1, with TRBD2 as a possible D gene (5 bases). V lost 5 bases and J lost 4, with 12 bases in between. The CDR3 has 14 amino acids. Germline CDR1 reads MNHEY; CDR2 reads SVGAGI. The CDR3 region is CASSPAGVYNEQFF. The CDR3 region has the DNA TGTGCCAGCAGTCCGGCGGGCGTATACAATGAGCAGTTCTTC.

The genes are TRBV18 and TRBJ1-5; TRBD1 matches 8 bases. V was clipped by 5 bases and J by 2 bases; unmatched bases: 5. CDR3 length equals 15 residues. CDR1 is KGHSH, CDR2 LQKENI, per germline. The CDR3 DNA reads TGTGCCAGCTCAGCTGCGGACAGGGGCAATCAGCCCCAGCATTTT. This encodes CASSAADRGNQPQHF.

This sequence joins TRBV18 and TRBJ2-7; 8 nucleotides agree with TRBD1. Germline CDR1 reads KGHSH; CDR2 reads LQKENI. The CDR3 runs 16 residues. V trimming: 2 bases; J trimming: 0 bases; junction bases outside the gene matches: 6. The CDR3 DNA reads TGTGCCAGCTCACCAAACGGACAGGGTGGCTCCTACGAGCAGTACTTC. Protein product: CASSPNGQGGSYEQYF.

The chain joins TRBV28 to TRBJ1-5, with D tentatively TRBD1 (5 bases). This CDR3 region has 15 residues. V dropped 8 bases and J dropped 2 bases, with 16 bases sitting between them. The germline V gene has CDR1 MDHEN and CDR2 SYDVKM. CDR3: CASAPGGGGNQPQHF. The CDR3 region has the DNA TGTGCCAGCGCCCCTGGGGGTGGTGGCAATCAGCCCCAGCATTTT.

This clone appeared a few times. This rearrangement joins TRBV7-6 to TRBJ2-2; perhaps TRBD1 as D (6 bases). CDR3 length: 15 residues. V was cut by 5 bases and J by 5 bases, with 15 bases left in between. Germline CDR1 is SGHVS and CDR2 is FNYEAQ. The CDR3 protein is CASSRRDTGTGELFF. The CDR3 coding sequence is TGTGCCAGCAGCCGCCGGGACACCGGGACCGGGGAGCTGTTTTTT.

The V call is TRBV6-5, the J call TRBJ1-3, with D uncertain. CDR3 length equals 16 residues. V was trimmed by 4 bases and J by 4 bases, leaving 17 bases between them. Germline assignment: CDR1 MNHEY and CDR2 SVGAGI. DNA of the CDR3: TGTGCCAGCAGTTTCACGGGGAGCTTTAGCGGAAACACCATATATTTT. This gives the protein CASSFTGSFSGNTIYF.

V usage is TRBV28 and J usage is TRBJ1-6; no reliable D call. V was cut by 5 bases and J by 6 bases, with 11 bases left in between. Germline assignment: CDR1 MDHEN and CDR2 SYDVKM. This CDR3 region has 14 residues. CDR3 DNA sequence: TGTGCCAGCAGTGCGTCAGCTATTAATTCACCCCTCCACTTT. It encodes CASSASAINSPLHF.

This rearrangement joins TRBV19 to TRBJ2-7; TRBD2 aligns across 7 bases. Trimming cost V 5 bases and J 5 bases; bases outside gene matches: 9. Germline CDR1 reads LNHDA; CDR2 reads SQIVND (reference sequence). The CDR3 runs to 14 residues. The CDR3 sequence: CASSSPGGKHEQYF. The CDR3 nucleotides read TGTGCCAGTAGTTCGCCCGGGGGGAAGCACGAGCAGTACTTC.

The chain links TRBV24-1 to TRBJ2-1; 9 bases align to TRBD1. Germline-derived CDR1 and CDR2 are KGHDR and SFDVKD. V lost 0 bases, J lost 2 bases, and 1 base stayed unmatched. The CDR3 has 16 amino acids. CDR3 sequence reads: CATSDLRDRAYNEQFF. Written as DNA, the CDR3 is TGTGCCACCAGTGATTTGAGGGACAGGGCCTACAATGAGCAGTTCTTC.

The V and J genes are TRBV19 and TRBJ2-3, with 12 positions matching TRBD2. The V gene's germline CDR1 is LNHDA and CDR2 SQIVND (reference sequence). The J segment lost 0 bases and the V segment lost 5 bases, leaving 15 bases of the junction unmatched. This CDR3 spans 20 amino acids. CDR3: CASSEVASGRAGVSTDTQYF. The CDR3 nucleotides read TGTGCCAGTAGTGAAGTGGCTAGCGGGAGGGCCGGGGTTAGCACAGATACGCAGTATTTT.

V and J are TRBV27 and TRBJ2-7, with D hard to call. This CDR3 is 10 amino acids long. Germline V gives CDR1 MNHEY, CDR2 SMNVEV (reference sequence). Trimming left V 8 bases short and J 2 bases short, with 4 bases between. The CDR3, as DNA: TGTGCCAGCGGGGCCTACGAGCAGTACTTC. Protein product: CASGAYEQYF.

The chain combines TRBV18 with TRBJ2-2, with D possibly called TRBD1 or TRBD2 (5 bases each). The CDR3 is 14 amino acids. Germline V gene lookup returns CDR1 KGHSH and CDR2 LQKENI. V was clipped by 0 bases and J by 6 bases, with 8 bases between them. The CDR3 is CASSPPLGAGELFF. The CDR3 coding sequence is TGTGCCAGCTCACCACCGCTGGGGGCCGGGGAGCTGTTTTTT.

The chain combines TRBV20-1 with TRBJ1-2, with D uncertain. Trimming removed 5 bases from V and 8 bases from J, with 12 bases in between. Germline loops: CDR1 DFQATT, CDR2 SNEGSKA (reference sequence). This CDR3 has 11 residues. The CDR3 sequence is CSARDGVGYTF. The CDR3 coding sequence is TGCAGTGCTCGTGATGGGGTCGGCTACACCTTC.

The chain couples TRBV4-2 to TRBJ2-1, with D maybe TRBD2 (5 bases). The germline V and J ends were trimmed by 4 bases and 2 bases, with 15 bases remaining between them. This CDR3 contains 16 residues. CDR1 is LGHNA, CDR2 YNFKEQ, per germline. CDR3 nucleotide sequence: TGTGCCAGCAGCCGAGAAAACGGGAACGCCTACAATGAGCAGTTCTTC. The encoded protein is CASSRENGNAYNEQFF.

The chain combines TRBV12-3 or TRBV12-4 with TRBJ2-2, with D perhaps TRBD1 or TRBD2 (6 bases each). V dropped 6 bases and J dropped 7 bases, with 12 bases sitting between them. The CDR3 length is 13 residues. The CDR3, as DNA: TGTGCCAGCAGGCTACAGGGAGGCGGGGAGCTGTTTTTT. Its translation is CASRLQGGGELFF.

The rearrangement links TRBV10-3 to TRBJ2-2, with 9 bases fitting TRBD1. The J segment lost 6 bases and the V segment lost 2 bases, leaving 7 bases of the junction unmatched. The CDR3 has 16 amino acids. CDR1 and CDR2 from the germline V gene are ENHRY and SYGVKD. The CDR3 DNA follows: TGTGCCATCAGTGAGGGTTCCGGGACAGGGCCCGGGGAGCTGTTTTTT. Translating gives CAISEGSGTGPGELFF.

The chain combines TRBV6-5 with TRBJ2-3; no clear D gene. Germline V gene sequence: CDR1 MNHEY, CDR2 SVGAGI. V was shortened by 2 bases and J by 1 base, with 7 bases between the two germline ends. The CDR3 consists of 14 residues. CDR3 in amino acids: CASSYSPGTDTQYF. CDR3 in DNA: TGTGCCAGCAGTTACAGTCCCGGCACAGATACGCAGTATTTT.

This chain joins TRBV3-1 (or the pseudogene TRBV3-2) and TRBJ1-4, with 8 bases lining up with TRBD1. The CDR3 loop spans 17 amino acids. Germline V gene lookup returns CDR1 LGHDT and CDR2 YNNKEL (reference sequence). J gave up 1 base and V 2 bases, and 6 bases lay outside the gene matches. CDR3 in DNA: TGTGCCAGCAGCCAATCCGACAGGGGCGTAACTAATGAAAAACTGTTTTTT. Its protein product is CASSQSDRGVTNEKLFF.

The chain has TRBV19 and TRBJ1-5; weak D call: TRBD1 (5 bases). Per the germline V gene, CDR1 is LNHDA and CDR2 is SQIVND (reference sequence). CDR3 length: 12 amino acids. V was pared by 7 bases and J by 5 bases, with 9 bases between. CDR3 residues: CASTRGYQPQHF. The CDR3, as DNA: TGTGCCAGTACCCGGGGGTATCAGCCCCAGCATTTT.